What follows is one T cell receptor beta chain and its context. The antigen is undetermined. At collection, donors were nominally healthy, but unrecorded immune exposures were probable. The sample belongs to a study of cytomegalovirus exposure and HLA in healthy donors. About the study: The Caucasian-associated ancestry cluster contained about 80% of the roughly 370 genotyped donors.

V dropped 6 bases and J dropped 3; count of bases not matched to a gene: 15. The germline V gene encodes CDR1 GTSNPN and CDR2 SVGIG (reference sequence). CDR3 length equals 18 residues. Study results and caveats: A later look showed TCR association rates differing by HLA locus, highest for DRB1 and lowest for HLA-C.

Primers included in the PCR were 60 Vbeta and 13 Jbeta primers. Authors' data handling: Unique TCR beta chains numbered 60 million to 100 million in a later analysis, with roughly 10 million shared. TCRdb's copy holds only in-frame clones and misses some; the assay was immunoSEQ multiplex PCR. The D gene and trimming were derived from the DNA, and the V and J assignments and clone size from that table. The sample yields 160,000 or so clones, roughly 80% seen once. Sequenced: PBMCs. V is TRBV30 and J is TRBJ2-3; 13 bases are a match to TRBD2. The sequence was obtained from a man between 25 and 39 years old in good health and CMV-seropositive. This chain's CDR3 is CACPHWTSGGIGTDTQYF. Written as DNA, the CDR3 is TGTGCCTGCCCCCACTGGACTAGCGGGGGCATTGGGACAGATACGCAGTATTTT. The full variable domain, rest sourced from reference TRBV30 and TRBJ2-3, is SQTIHQWPATLVQPVGSPLSLECTVEGTSNPNLYWYRQAAGRGLQLLFYSVGIGQISSEVPQNLSASRPQDRQFILSSKKLLLSDSGFYLCACPHWTSGGIGTDTQYFGPGTRLTVL.